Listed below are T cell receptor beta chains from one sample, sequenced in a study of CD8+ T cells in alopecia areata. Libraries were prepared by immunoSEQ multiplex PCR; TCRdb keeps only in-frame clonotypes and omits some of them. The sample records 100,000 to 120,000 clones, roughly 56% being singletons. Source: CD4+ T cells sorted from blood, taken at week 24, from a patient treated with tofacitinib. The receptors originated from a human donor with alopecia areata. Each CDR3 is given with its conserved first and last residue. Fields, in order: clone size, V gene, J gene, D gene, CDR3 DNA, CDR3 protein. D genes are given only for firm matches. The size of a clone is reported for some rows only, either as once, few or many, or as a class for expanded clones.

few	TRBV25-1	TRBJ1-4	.	TGTGCCAGCAGTGAATGGGCGGCAGATGAAAAACTGTTTTTT	CASSEWAADEKLFF
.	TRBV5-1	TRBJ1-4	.	TGCGCCAGCAGTTCGAGGGGCGTGGACGAAAAACTGTTTTTT	CASSSRGVDEKLFF
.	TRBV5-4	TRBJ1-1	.	TGTGCCAGCAGCTTGGAGGCAGACAGCGGTGAAGCTTTCTTT	CASSLEADSGEAFF
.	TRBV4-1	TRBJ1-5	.	TGCGCCAGCAGCCAAGATCTAGGTCGGCAGCCCCAGCATTTT	CASSQDLGRQPQHF
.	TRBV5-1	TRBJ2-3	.	TGCGCCAGCGCCGACCAGGGGGGGCCAGTTGATACGCAGTATTTT	CASADQGGPVDTQYF
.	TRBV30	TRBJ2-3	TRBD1	TGTGCCTGGGCTTACAGGGGGCGACCAGATACGCAGTATTTT	CAWAYRGRPDTQYF
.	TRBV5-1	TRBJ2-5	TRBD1	TGCGCCAGCAGCCCGGGGACAGGGAAAGAGACCCAGTACTTC	CASSPGTGKETQYF
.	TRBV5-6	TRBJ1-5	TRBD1	TGTGCCAGCAGCTCCTTCAGGGGGATTAATCAGCCCCAGCATTTT	CASSSFRGINQPQHF
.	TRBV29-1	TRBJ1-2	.	TGCAGCGTGGCCCGTTCGGGGGGATATGGCTACACCTTC	CSVARSGGYGYTF
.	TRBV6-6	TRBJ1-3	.	TGTGCCAGCAGCTTTAAAGGGAGCTCTGGAAACACCATATATTTT	CASSFKGSSGNTIYF
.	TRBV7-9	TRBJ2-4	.	TGTGCCAGCAGCTTGGGGGGTACCTTAGCCAAAAACATTCAGTACTTC	CASSLGGTLAKNIQYF
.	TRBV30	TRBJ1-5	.	TGTGCCTGGAGTTTAGGGGGGCCCTCCAATCAGCCCCAGCATTTT	CAWSLGGPSNQPQHF
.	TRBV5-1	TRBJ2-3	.	TGCGCCAGCAGCTTGGGTTCCAGCGGAAACACAGATACGCAGTATTTT	CASSLGSSGNTDTQYF
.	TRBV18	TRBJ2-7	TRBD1	TGTGCCAGCTCACCAGGGACAGACTTTACGGGGCAGTACTTC	CASSPGTDFTGQYF
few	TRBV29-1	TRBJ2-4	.	TGCAGCGTTGAAGTTCGCAGGGGAAACATTCAGTACTTC	CSVEVRRGNIQYF
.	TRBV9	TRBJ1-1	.	TGTGCCAGCAGCGTAGGGCAGGGCGCGAGTACTGAAGCTTTCTTT	CASSVGQGASTEAFF
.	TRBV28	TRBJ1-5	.	TGTGCCAGCATTGGACACCTCAATCAGCCCCAGCATTTT	CASIGHLNQPQHF
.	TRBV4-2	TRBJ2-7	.	TGTGCCAGCAGCCCCCCAGAAGGGTACGAGCAGTACTTC	CASSPPEGYEQYF
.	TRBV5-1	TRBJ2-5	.	TGCGCCAGCAGCCCCGGACGGGGTGGTGGGACAGAGACCCAGTACTTC	CASSPGRGGGTETQYF
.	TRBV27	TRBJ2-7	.	TGTGCCAGCAGCAGGGAGGGGGCCATTTACGAGCAGTACTTC	CASSREGAIYEQYF
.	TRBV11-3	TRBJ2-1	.	TGTGCCAGCAGCTTAGGGTGGGGATCCAGCTACAATGAGCAGTTCTTC	CASSLGWGSSYNEQFF
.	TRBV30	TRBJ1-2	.	TGTACCTGGAGTGTACTAGTTGGCTACACCTTC	CTWSVLVGYTF
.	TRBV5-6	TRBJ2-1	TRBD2	TGTGCCAGCAGCTTTGGCGGGGGGTCTTACAATGAGCAGTTCTTC	CASSFGGGSYNEQFF
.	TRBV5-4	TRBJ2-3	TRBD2	TGTGCCAGCAGACCGAACGGAGGTGCGGGGGGGGGCACAGATACGCAGTATTTT	CASRPNGGAGGGTDTQYF
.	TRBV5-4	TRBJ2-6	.	TGTGCCAGCAGCTTTGGGAGGAGCTCTGGGGCCAACGTCCTGACTTTC	CASSFGRSSGANVLTF
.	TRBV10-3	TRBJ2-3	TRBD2	TGTGCCACCACGGGAGCGGGGAACAATCGAGGCACAGATACGCAGTATTTT	CATTGAGNNRGTDTQYF
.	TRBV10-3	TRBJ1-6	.	TGTGCCATCAGTGAGACCTCTCTGGATTCACCCCTCCACTTT	CAISETSLDSPLHF
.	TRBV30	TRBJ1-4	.	TGTGCCTGGAGTTTTAATGAAAAACTGTTTTTT	CAWSFNEKLFF
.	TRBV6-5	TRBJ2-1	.	TGTGCCAGCAGGCTAAACAATGAGCAGTTCTTC	CASRLNNEQFF
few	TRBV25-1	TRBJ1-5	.	TGTGCCAGCAGTGAATGGCAGGATTATCAGCCCCAGCATTTT	CASSEWQDYQPQHF
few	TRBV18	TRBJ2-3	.	TGTGCCAGCTCACCGCGCGACGGTGGGGGCACAGATACGCAGTATTTT	CASSPRDGGGTDTQYF
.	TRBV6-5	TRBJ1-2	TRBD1	TGTGCCAGCAGTTACTCCGGGACAGCCTATGGCTACACCTTC	CASSYSGTAYGYTF